This TCR beta chain was found in a study of sequential checkpoint blockade in melanoma. The treatment: randomized to nivolumab then ipilimumab (arm A) or the reverse (arm B). This table comes from immunoSEQ multiplex PCR, and its TCRdb copy is limited to in-frame clones, with some not included. The sample gives roughly 13,000 clones, about 65% of which show up once; 20% to 25% is in the top ten. CDR1 and CDR2 (germline): SGHVS, FNYEAQ. Trimming stripped 5 bases from V and 0 bases from J, with 13 bases between. This CDR3 is built from 15 residues. The receptor's source is a human donor with melanoma. The genes are TRBV7-6 and TRBJ1-1; TRBD1 might be the D (6 bases). Sequencing was performed on CD8+ T cells sorted from blood (inferred from file names), taken from a patient given nivolumab and ipilimumab in sequence. The CDR3 DNA is TGTGCCAGCAGCACAGGGACGGGGATGAACACTGAAGCTTTCTTT. This codes for CASSTGTGMNTEAFF.